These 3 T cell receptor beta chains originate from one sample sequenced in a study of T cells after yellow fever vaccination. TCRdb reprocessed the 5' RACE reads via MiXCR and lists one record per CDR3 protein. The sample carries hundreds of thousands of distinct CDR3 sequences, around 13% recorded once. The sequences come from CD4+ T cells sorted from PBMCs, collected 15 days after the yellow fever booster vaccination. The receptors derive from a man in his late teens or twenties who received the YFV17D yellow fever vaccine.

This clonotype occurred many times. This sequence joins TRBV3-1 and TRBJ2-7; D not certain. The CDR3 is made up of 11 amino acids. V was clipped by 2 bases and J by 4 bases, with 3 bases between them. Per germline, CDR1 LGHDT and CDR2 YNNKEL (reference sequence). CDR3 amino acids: CASSQRYEQYF. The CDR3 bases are TGTGCCAGCAGCCAACGATACGAGCAGTACTTC.

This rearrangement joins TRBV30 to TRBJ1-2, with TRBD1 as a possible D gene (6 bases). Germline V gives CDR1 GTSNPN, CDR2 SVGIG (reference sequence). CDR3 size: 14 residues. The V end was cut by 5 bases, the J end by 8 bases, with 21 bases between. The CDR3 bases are TGTGCCTGGGATTCGGACAGCGCAATCTCCGGCTACACCTTC. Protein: CAWDSDSAISGYTF.

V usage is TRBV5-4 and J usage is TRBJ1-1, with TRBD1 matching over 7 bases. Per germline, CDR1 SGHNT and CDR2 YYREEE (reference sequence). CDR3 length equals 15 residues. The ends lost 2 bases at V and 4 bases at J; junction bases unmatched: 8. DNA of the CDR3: TGTGCCAGCAGCTTATCAACAGGGGCCATCACTGAAGCTTTCTTT. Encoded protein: CASSLSTGAITEAFF.